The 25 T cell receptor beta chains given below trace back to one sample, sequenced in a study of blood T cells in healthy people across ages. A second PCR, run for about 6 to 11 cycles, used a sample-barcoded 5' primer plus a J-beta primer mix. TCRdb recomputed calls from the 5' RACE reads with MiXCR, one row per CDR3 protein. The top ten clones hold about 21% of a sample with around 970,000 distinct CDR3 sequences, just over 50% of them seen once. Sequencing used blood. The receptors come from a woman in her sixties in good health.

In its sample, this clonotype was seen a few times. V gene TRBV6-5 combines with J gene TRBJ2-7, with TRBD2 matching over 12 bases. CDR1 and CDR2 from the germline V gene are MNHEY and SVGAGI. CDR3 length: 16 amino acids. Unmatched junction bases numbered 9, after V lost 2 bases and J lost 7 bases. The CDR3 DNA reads TGTGCCAGCAGTTACCACAGACTAGCGGGGGTCGATGAGCAGTACTTC. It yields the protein CASSYHRLAGVDEQYF.

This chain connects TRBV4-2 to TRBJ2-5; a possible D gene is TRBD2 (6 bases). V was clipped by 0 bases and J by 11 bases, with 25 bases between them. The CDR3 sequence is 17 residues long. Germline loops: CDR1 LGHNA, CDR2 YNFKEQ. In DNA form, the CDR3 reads TGTGCCAGCAGCCAAGATCTTGGTAGCGGAGGTACCAATGAGCAGTACTTC. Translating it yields CASSQDLGSGGTNEQYF.

The CDR3 protein is CASESASSDYEQYF. The CDR3 DNA follows: TGTGCCAGCGAAAGCGCATCGTCGGACTACGAGCAGTACTTC. This rearrangement joins TRBV6-6 to TRBJ2-7, with D unresolved. Germline V gene lookup returns CDR1 MNHNY and CDR2 SVGAGI (reference sequence). The V end was cut by 8 bases, the J end by 3 bases, with 17 bases between. The CDR3 runs to 14 residues.

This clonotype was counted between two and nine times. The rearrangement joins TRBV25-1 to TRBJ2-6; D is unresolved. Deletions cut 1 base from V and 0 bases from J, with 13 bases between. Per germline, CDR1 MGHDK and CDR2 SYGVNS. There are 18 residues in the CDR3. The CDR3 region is CASSESTRRSSGANVLTF. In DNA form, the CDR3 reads TGTGCCAGCAGTGAATCGACCAGACGAAGCTCTGGGGCCAACGTCCTGACTTTC.

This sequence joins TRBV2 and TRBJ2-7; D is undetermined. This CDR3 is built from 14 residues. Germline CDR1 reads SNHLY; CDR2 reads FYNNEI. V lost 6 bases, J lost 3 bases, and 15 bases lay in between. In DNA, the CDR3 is TGTGCCAGCAGCGCCCCCCGGACCTTCTACGAGCAGTACTTC. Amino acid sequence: CASSAPRTFYEQYF. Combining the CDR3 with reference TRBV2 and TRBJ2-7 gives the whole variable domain EPEVTQTPSHQVTQMGQEVILRCVPISNHLYFYWYRQILGQKVEFLVSFYNNEISEKSEIFDDQFSVERPDGSNFTLKIRSTKLEDSAMYFCASSAPRTFYEQYFGPGTRLTVT.

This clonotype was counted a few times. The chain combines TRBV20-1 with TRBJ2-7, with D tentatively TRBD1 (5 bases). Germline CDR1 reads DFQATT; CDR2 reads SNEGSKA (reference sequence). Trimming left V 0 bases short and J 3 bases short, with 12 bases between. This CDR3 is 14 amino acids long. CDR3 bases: TGCAGTGCTAGAGATGGGCAGGGAATCTACGAGCAGTACTTC. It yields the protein CSARDGQGIYEQYF.

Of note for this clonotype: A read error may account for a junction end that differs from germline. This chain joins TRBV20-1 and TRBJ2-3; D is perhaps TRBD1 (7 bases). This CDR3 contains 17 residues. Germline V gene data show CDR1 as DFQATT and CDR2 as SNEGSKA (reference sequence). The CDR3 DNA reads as TGCAGTGCTGCAAACTCAGGGGCAGGGGGGAACACAGGTACGCAGTATTTT. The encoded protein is CSAANSGAGGNTGTQYF.

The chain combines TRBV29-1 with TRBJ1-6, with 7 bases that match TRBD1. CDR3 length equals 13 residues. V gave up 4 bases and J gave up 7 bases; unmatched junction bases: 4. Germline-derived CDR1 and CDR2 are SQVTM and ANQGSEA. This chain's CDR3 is CSVGQGDNSPLHF. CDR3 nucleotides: TGCAGCGTTGGACAGGGAGACAATTCACCCCTCCACTTT.

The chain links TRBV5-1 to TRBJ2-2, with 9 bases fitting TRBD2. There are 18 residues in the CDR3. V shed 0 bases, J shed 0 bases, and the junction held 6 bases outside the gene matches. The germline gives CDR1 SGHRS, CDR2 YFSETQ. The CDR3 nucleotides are TGCGCCAGCAGCTTGGTGGCGGGAGGGCGCTCGAACACCGGGGAGCTGTTTTTT. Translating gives CASSLVAGGRSNTGELFF.

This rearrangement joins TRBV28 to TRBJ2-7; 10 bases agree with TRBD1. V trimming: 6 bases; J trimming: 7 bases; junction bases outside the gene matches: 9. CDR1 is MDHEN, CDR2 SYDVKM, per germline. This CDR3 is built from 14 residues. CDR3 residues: CASRRGQGIGEQYF. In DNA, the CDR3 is TGTGCCAGCAGGAGGGGACAGGGGATAGGTGAGCAGTACTTC. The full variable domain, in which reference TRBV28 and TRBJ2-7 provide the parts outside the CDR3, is DVKVTQSSRYLVKRTGEKVFLECVQDMDHENMFWYRQDPGLGLRLIYFSYDVKMKEKGDIPEGYSVSREKKERFSLILESASTNQTSMYLCASRRGQGIGEQYFGPGTRLTVT.

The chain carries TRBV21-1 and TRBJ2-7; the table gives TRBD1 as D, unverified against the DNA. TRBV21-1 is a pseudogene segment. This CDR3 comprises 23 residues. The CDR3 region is CASSKDGKLGGTGKEAGPYEQYF. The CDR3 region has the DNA TGTGCCAGCAGCAAAGATGGAAAATTAGGTGGGACAGGGAAGGAAGCGGGCCCCTACGAGCAGTACTTC.

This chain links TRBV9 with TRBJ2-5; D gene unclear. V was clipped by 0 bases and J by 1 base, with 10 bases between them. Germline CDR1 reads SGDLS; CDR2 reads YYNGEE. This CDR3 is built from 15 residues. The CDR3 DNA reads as TGTGCCAGCAGCGTAGCTCCAGAACCCCAAGAGACCCAGTACTTC. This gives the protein CASSVAPEPQETQYF.

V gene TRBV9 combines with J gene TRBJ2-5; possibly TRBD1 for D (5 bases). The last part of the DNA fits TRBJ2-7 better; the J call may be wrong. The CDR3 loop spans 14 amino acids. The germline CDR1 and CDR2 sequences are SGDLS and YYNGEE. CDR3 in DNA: TGTGCCAGCAGCGTAGACCTGGGGCCCTACGAGCAGTACTTC. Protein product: CASSVDLGPYEQYF.

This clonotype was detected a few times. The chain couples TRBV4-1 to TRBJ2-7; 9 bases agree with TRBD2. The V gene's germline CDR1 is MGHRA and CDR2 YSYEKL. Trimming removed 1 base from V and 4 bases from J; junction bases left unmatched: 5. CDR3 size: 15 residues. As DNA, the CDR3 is TGCGCCAGCAGCCAAGGAGCGGGGGGCTTGTACGAGCAGTACTTC. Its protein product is CASSQGAGGLYEQYF.

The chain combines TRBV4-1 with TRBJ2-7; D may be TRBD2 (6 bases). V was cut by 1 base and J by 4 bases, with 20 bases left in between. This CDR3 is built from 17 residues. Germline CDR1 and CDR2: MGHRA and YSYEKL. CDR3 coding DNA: TGCGCCAGCAGCCAAGCCGTCCCGGTCCGGAGGGTGTACGAGCAGTACTTC. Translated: CASSQAVPVRRVYEQYF.

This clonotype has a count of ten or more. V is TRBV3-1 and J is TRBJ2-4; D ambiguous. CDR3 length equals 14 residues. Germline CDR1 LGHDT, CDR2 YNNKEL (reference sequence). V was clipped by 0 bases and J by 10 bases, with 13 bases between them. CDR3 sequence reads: CASSQDAGSTIQYF. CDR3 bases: TGTGCCAGCAGCCAAGACGCAGGATCTACAATTCAGTACTTC.

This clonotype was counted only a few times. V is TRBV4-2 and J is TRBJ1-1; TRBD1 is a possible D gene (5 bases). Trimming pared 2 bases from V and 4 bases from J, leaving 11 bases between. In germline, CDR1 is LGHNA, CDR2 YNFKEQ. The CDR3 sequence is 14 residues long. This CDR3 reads CASSQPRGVTEAFF. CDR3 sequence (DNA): TGTGCCAGCAGCCAACCCCGAGGGGTCACTGAAGCTTTCTTT.

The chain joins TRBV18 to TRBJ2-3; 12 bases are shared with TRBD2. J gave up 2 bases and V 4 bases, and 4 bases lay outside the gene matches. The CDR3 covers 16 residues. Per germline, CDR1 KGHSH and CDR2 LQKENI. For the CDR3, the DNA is TGTGCCAGCTCACGCGGACTAGCGGGAACCACAGATACGCAGTATTTT. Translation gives CASSRGLAGTTDTQYF.

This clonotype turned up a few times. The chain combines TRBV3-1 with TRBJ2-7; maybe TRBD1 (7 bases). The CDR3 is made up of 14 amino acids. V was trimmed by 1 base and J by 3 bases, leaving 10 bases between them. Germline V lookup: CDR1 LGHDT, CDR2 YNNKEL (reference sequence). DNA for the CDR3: TGTGCCAGCAGCCAAGCAGGGGGGATCTACGAGCAGTACTTC. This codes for CASSQAGGIYEQYF.

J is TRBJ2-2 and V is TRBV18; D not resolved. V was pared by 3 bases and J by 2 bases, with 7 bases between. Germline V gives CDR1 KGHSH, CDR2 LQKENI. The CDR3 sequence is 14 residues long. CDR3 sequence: CASSPNSNTGELFF. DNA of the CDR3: TGTGCCAGCTCACCCAACAGCAACACCGGGGAGCTGTTTTTT.

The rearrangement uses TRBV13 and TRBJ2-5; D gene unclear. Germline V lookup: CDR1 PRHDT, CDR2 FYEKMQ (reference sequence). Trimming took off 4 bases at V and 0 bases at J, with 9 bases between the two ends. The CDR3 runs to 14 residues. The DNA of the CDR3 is TGTGCCAGCAGCTATTCACTGTACCAAGAGACCCAGTACTTC. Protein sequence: CASSYSLYQETQYF. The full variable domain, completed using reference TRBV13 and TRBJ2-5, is AAGVIQSPRHLIKEKRETATLKCYPIPRHDTVYWYQQGPGQDPQFLISFYEKMQSDKGSIPDRFSAQQFSDYHSELNMSSLELGDSALYFCASSYSLYQETQYFGPGTRLLVL.

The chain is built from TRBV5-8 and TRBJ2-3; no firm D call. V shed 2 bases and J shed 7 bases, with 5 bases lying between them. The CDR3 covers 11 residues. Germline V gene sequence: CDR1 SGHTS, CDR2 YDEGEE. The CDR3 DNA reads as TGTGCCAGCAGCTTCGACTATACGCAGTATTTT. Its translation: CASSFDYTQYF. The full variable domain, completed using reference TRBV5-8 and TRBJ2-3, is EAGVTQSPTHLIKTRGQQATLRCSPISGHTSVYWYQQALGLGLQFLLWYDEGEERNRGNFPPRFSGRQFPNYSSELNVNALELEDSALYLCASSFDYTQYFGPGTRLTVL.

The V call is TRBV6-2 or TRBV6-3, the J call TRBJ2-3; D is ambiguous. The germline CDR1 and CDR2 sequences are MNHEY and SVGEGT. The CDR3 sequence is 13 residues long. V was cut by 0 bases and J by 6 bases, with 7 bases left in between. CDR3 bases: TGTGCCAGCAGTTACTCGAAGCAGGATACGCAGTATTTT. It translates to CASSYSKQDTQYF.

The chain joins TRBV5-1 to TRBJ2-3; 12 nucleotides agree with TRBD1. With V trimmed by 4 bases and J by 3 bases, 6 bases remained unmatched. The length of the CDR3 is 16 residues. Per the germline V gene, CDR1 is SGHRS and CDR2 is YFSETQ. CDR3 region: CASSPGTGGPTDTQYF. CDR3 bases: TGCGCCAGCAGCCCCGGGACAGGGGGCCCTACAGATACGCAGTATTTT.

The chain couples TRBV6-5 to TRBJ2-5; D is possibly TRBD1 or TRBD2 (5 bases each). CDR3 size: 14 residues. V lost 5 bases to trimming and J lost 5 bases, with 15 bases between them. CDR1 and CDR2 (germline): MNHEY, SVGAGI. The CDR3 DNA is TGTGCCAGCAGTCCCGCCGGGGCAGTCGAGACCCAGTACTTC. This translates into CASSPAGAVETQYF.